This paragraph reports one T cell receptor beta chain. CDR3 and TCR beta VDJ profiling relied on a genomic DNA template. TCRdb re-called the reads with MiXCR, one entry per CDR3 protein. Among some 200,000 distinct CDR3 sequences listed, approximately 65% were seen once. Germline values: CDR1 ENHRY, CDR2 SYGVKD. Trimming shortened V by 2 bases and J by 6 bases, and 17 bases separated the two germline ends. The CDR3 has 15 amino acids. This entry belongs to a study of CD8+CD57+ T cells in acquired aplastic anemia. Patients sequenced had flow cytometry evidence of CD8+CD57+ cell expansion. The chain combines TRBV10-3 with TRBJ2-7; D is unresolved. What was sequenced was sorted CD4+, CD8+, or CD8+CD57+ T cells (not recorded which) from PBMCs. This sequence was found in a human donor with aplastic anemia. The CDR3 region has the DNA TGTGCCATCAGTGAGAAGGGTCCGGCCGCTGCCGAGCAGTACTTC. It yields the protein CAISEKGPAAAEQYF.